The present entry profiles one TCR beta chain with its context. The sample comes from a study of blood T cell repertoires in COVID-19. Original analysis: By means of reference gene primer amplification, nucleated cell counts were estimated. The protocol was immunoSEQ multiplex PCR, while the TCRdb copy is restricted to in-frame clones and leaves out a portion. V, J and clone size are taken as reported in that table, and D and trimming were inferred from the DNA itself. The data show fewer than 250,000 clones, around nine tenths seen once. CDR1 and CDR2 (germline): LNHNV, YYDKDF (reference sequence). This CDR3 contains 13 residues. Trimming cost V 4 bases and J 6 bases; bases outside gene matches: 5.

The clonotype originates from a woman aged 45-65 years with acute COVID-19. The chain employs TRBV15 and TRBJ1-1, with TRBD1 identical over 7 bases. The sequencing input was PBMCs or T cells enriched from blood (not recorded which). CDR3 in DNA: TGTGCCACCAGCAAAAGGGACAGCCCTGAAGCTTTCTTT. It specifies CATSKRDSPEAFF.